This T cell receptor (beta chain) was documented in a study of blood T cell repertoires in COVID-19. Study details: Sources were T cells, B-cell-depleted T cells, or PBMCs; the material itself was cDNA or gDNA.

This clone has only one observation. The CDR3 consists of 16 residues. Trimming took 4 bases from V and 0 from J; bases not matched to a gene: 8. Germline V lookup: CDR1 MNHEY, CDR2 SVGAGI. Per the original data handling: Estimation of nucleated cell counts relied on the amplification of reference gene primers. Data came from immunoSEQ multiplex PCR; TCRdb stores just in-frame clones and leaves some out. V, J and clone size were drawn from that table, and D and trimming were deduced from the DNA. Among 100,000 to 150,000 clones listed, 92% were seen once. Sequenced input: peripheral blood. The chain links TRBV6-5 to TRBJ1-1; 7 bases map to TRBD1. This receptor was identified in a man in his fifties or sixties with COVID-19, enrolled during active disease. CDR3 loop: CASSSGQDYMNTEAFF. In nucleotides, the CDR3 is TGTGCCAGCAGTTCCGGACAGGACTACATGAACACTGAAGCTTTCTTT.